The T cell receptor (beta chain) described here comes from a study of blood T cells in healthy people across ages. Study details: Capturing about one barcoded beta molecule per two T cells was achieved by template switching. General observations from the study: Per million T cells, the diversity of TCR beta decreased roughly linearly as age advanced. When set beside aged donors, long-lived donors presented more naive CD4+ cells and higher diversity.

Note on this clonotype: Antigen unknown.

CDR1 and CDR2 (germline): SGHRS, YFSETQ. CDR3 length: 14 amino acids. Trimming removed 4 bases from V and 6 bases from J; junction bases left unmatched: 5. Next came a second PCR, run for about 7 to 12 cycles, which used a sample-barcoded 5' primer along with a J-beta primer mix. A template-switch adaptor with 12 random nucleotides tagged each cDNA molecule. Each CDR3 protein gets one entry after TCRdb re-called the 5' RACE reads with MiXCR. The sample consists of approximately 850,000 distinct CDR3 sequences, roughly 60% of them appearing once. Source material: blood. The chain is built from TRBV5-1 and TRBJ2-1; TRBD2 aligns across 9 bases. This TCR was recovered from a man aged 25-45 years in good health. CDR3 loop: CASSNSGGANEQFF. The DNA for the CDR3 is TGCGCCAGCAGCAATAGCGGGGGAGCCAATGAGCAGTTCTTC.